A selection of T cell receptor beta chains follows, all from one sample in a study of cytomegalovirus exposure and HLA in healthy donors. The table came from immunoSEQ multiplex PCR; TCRdb's copy has only in-frame clones and leaves some out. The sample includes about 190,000 clones, about 90% seen only once; the top ten take 1% to 1.5%. Material: PBMCs. These receptors came from a man aged 25 to 45 in good health and CMV-seronegative. Both conserved end residues are part of each CDR3. D genes are given only for firm matches. The size of a clone is reported for some rows only, either as once, few or many, or as a class for expanded clones.

J gene	V gene	D gene	clone size	CDR3 DNA	CDR3 protein
TRBJ2-7	TRBV19	NA	NA	TGTGCCAGTCGGGACTTGAGGGGCTACGAGCAGTACTTC	CASRDLRGYEQYF
TRBJ1-5	TRBV27	NA	NA	TGTGCCAGCAGTTCCTACGGGACACGGGGCAATGAGCCCCAGCATTTT	CASSSYGTRGNEPQHF
TRBJ2-3	TRBV27	TRBD2	NA	TGTGCCAGCAGTTCCACGCCAGGGCGGGAGGGCACAGATACGCAGTATTTT	CASSSTPGREGTDTQYF
TRBJ1-2	TRBV5-6	TRBD1	NA	TGTGCCAGCAGCCGCGGGACAGGGGAACTTTCTTGGTATGGCTACACCTTC	CASSRGTGELSWYGYTF
TRBJ2-2	TRBV4-3	NA	NA	TGCGCCAGCAGCCAAGACTCCGGGGGAAACACCGGGGAGCTGTTTTTT	CASSQDSGGNTGELFF
TRBJ2-5	TRBV10-1	NA	NA	TGCGCCAGCAGTGACTCCCCCGGGGGAAAAACGACCCAGTACTTC	CASSDSPGGKTTQYF
TRBJ1-2	TRBV5-8	TRBD1	NA	TGTGCCAGCAGCTTGGGCTCAGGGGGATTTCGTGGCTACACCTTC	CASSLGSGGFRGYTF
TRBJ2-7	TRBV19	NA	NA	TGTGCCAGTAGCTCCTCCGGTGGAGGGGGAGGGTACGAGCAGTACTTC	CASSSSGGGGGYEQYF
TRBJ2-3	TRBV5-6	NA	NA	TGTGCCAGCAGCTTGCTCGGATTTGGGGCGACAGATACGCAGTATTTT	CASSLLGFGATDTQYF
TRBJ2-6	TRBV19	NA	few	TGTGCCAGTAGTACCCTGGGACTCAGCTCTGGGGCCAACGTCCTGACTTTC	CASSTLGLSSGANVLTF
TRBJ2-7	TRBV4-2	NA	NA	TGTGCCAGCAGCCCCTGGCTGGACGGGAACTACGAGCAGTACTTC	CASSPWLDGNYEQYF
TRBJ2-2	TRBV30	NA	NA	TGTGCCTGGAGTTCACCGTACTTGGGACTGGACACCGGGGAGCTGTTTTTT	CAWSSPYLGLDTGELFF